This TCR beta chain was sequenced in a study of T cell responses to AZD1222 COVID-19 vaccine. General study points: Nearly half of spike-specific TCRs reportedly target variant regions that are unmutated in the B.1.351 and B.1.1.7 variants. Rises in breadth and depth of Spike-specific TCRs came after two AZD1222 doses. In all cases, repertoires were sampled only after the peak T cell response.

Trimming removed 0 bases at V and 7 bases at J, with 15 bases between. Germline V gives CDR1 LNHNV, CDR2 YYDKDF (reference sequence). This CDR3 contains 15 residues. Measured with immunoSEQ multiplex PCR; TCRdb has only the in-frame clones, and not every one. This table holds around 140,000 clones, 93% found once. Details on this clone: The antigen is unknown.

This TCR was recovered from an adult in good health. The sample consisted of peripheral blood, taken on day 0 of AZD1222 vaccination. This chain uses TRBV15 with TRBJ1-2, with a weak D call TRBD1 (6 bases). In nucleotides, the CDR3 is TGTGCCACCAGCAGAGAGCTGACAGAGGGGGTTGGCTACACCTTC. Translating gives CATSRELTEGVGYTF. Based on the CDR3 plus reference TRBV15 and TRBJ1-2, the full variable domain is DAMVIQNPRYQVTQFGKPVTLSCSQTLNHNVMYWYQQKSSQAPKLLFHYYDKDFNNEADTPDNFQSRRPNTSFCFLDIRSPGLGDTAMYLCATSRELTEGVGYTFGSGTRLTVV.